This record looks at one T cell receptor beta chain sequence and its context. No antigen is known for it. This CDR3 contains 15 residues. The germline V gene encodes CDR1 GTSNPN and CDR2 SVGIG (reference sequence). The V and J ends lost 0 bases and 6 bases, in that order; junction bases with no gene match: 8. These data are taken from a study of cytomegalovirus exposure and HLA in healthy donors. Study at large: Drawn from HLA-typed donors, about 85 million unique TCRs were held in an early data release. Regarding the study as a whole: The records held CMV serostatus as the only immune exposure information.

The PCR ran on 60 Vbeta and 13 Jbeta primers. The assay was immunoSEQ multiplex PCR, and TCRdb's table has in-frame clones only and misses some. The profile covers 220,000 or so clones, with 65% to 75% appearing a single time and 1.8% taken by the ten largest. The clonotype was recovered from a woman aged 25 to 39 in good health and CMV-seronegative. Input material: PBMCs. The genes are TRBV30 and TRBJ2-1, with TRBD1 matching 7 bases. The CDR3 protein is CAWSVKQGIGNEQFF. DNA for the CDR3: TGTGCCTGGAGTGTAAAACAGGGGATCGGCAATGAGCAGTTCTTC.